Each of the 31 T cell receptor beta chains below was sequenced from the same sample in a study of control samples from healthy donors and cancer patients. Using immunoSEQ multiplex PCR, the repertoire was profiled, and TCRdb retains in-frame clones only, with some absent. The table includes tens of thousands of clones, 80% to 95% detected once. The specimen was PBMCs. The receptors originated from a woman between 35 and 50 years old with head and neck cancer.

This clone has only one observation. This CDR3 is CASSNAFTGGYEQYF. CDR3 nucleotides: TGTGCCAGTAGTAATGCCTTCACCGGGGGGTACGAGCAGTACTTC. The chain carries TRBV19 and TRBJ2-7; 7 positions agree with TRBD2. CDR1 LNHDA and CDR2 SQIVND come from the germline V gene (reference sequence). The V and J ends lost 4 bases and 4 bases, in that order; junction bases with no gene match: 10. The CDR3 has 15 residues. Drawing the rest from reference TRBV19 and TRBJ2-7, the complete variable domain is DGGITQSPKYLFRKEGQNVTLSCEQNLNHDAMYWYRQDPGQGLRLIYYSQIVNDFQKGDIAEGYSVSREKKESFPLTVTSAQKNPTAFYLCASSNAFTGGYEQYFGPGTRLTVT.

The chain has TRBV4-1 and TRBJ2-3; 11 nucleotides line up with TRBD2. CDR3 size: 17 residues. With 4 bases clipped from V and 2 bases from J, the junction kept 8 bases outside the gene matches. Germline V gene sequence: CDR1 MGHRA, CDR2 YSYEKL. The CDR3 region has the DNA TGCGCCAGCAGCCCGACGGGGACTAGCGGTCTCACAGATACGCAGTATTTT. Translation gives CASSPTGTSGLTDTQYF.

CDR3 nucleotide sequence: TGCGCCAGCAGCCAAATCGGGGTCGGGCAGCCCCAGCATTTT. It encodes CASSQIGVGQPQHF. V usage is TRBV4-1 and J usage is TRBJ1-5; D gene ambiguous. Germline V gene data show CDR1 as MGHRA and CDR2 as YSYEKL. Trimming shortened V by 2 bases and J by 7 bases, and 12 bases separated the two germline ends. This CDR3 region has 14 residues.

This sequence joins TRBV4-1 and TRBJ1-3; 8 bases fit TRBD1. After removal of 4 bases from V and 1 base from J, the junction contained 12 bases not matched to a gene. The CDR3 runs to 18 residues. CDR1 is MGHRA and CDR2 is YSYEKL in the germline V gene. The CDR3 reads CASSPSRDRHISGNTIYF. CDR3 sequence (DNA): TGCGCCAGCAGCCCGAGCCGGGACAGGCACATTTCTGGAAACACCATATATTTT.

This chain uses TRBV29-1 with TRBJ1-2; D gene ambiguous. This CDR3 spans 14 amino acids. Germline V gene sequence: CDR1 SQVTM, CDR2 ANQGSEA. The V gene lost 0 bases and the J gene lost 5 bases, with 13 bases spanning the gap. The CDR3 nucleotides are TGCAGCGTTGAAGATTCGGGGAGTCCTTATGGCTACACCTTC. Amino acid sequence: CSVEDSGSPYGYTF.

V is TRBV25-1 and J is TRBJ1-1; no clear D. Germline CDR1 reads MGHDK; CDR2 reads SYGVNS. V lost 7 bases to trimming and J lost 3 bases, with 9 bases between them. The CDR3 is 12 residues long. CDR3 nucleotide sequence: TGTGCCAGCACGGGTGCTTACACTGAAGCTTTCTTT. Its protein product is CASTGAYTEAFF.

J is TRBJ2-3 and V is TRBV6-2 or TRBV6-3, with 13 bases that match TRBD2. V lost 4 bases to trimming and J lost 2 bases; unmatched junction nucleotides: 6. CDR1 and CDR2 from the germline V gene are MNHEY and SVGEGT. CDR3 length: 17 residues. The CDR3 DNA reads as TGTGCCAGCAGTTCCGCCGGGACTAGCGGGATCACAGATACGCAGTATTTT. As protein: CASSSAGTSGITDTQYF.

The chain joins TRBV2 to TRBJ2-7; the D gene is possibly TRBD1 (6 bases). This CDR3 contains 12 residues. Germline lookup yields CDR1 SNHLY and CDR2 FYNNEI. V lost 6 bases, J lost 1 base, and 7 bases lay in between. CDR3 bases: TGTGCCAGCAGAGGACAGTCCTACGAGCAGTACTTC. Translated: CASRGQSYEQYF. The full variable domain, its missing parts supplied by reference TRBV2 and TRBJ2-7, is EPEVTQTPSHQVTQMGQEVILRCVPISNHLYFYWYRQILGQKVEFLVSFYNNEISEKSEIFDDQFSVERPDGSNFTLKIRSTKLEDSAMYFCASRGQSYEQYFGPGTRLTVT.

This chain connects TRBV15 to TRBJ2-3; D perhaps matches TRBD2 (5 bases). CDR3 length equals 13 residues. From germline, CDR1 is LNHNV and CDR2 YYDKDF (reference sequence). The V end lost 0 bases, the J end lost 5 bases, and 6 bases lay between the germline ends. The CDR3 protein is CATSRDRGDTQYF. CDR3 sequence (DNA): TGTGCCACCAGCAGAGATCGGGGAGATACGCAGTATTTT. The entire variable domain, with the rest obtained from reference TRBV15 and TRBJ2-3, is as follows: DAMVIQNPRYQVTQFGKPVTLSCSQTLNHNVMYWYQQKSSQAPKLLFHYYDKDFNNEADTPDNFQSRRPNTSFCFLDIRSPGLGDTAMYLCATSRDRGDTQYFGPGTRLTVL.

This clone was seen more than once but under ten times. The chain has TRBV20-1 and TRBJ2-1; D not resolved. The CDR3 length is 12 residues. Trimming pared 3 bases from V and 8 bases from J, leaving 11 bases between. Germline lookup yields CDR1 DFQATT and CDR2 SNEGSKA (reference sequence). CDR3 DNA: TGCAGTGCTAGTTTCTGGGGTCATGAGCAGTTCTTC. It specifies CSASFWGHEQFF.

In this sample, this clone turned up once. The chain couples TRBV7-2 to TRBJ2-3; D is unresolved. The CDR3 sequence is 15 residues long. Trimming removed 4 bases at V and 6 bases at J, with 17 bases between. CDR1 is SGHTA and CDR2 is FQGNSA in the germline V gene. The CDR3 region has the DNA TGTGCCAGCAGCTCTACTCTCTCGAGGCGGGATACGCAGTATTTT. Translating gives CASSSTLSRRDTQYF.

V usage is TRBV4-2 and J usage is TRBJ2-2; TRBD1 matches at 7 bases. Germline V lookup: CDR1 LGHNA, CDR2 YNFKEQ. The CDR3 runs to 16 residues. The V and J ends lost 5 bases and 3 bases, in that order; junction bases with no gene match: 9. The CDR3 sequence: CASSSNRGRDTGELFF. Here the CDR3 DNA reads TGTGCCAGCAGCTCCAACAGGGGACGGGACACCGGGGAGCTGTTTTTT.

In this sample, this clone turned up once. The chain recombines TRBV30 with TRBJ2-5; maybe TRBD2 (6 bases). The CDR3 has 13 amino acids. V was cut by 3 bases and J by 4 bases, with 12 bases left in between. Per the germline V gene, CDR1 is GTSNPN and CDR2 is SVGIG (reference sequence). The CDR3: CAWSRGIGETQYF. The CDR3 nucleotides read TGTGCCTGGAGCCGGGGGATAGGAGAGACCCAGTACTTC.

In DNA form, the CDR3 reads TGTGCCAGCAACTATTGGGACAGGCCCACTGAAGCTTTCTTT. This translates into CASNYWDRPTEAFF. The rearrangement uses TRBV19 and TRBJ1-1, with 8 positions matching TRBD1. The CDR3 consists of 14 residues. Germline V gene data show CDR1 as LNHDA and CDR2 as SQIVND (reference sequence). Trimming took 9 bases from V and 4 from J; bases not matched to a gene: 10.

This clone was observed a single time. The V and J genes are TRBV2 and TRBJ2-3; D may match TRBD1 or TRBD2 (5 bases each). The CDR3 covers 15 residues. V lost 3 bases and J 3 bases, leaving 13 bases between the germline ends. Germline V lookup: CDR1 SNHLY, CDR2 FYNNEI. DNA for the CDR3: TGTGCCAGCAGTGATTGGGGGAGTGGGACAGATACGCAGTATTTT. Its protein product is CASSDWGSGTDTQYF.

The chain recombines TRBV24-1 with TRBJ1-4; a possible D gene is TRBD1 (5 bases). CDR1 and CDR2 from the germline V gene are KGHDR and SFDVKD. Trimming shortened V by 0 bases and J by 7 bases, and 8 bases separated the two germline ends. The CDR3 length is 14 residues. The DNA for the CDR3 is TGTGCCACCAGTGATTTGTCTCAGGGTGAAAAACTGTTTTTT. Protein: CATSDLSQGEKLFF.

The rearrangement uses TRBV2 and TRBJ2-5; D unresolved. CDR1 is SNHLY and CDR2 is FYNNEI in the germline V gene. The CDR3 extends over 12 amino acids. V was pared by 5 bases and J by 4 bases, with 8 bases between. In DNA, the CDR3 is TGTGCCAGCAGTTTGTCTAGAGAGACCCAGTACTTC. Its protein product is CASSLSRETQYF.

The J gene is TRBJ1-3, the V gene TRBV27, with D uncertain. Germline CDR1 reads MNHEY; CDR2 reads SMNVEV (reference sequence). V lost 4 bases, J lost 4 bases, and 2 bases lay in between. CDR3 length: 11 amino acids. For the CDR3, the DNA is TGTGCCAGCAGTTACGGAAACACCATATATTTT. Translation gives CASSYGNTIYF.

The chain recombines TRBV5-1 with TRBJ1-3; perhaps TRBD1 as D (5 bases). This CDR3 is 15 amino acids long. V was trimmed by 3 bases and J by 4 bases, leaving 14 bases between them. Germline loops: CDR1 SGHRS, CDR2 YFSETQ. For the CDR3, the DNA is TGCGCCAGCAGCTATATTGCAGGGCCGGGAAACACCATATATTTT. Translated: CASSYIAGPGNTIYF.

The CDR3, as DNA: TGTGCCAGCAGCTTAACCGGGGGAAACACTGAAGCTTTCTTT. Protein sequence: CASSLTGGNTEAFF. The chain uses TRBV7-9 and TRBJ1-1; TRBD1 is a possible D gene (5 bases). The V end was cut by 2 bases, the J end by 2 bases, with 9 bases between. The CDR3 sequence is 14 residues long. Germline values: CDR1 SEHNR, CDR2 FQNEAQ (reference sequence).

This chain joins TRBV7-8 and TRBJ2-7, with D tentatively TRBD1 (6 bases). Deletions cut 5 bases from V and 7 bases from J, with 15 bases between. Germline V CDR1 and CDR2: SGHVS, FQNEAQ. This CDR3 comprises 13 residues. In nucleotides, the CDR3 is TGTGCCAGCAGCCGTGGACAGCGAGGGGAGCAGTACTTC. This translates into CASSRGQRGEQYF.

This CDR3 is CASSWPGLNTEAFF. The CDR3 coding sequence is TGTGCCAGCAGCTGGCCGGGATTGAACACTGAAGCTTTCTTT. The V and J genes are TRBV5-4 and TRBJ1-1, with D unresolved. V was cut by 3 bases and J by 0 bases, with 9 bases left in between. Germline V CDR1 and CDR2: SGHNT, YYREEE (reference sequence). The CDR3 is 14 amino acids.

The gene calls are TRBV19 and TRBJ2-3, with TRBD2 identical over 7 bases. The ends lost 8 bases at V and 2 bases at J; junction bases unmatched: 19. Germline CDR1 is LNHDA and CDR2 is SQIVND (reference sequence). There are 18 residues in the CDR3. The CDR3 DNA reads TGTGCCAGTCAAGACGGAGCGGGGACCTTACCTCTCACAGATACGCAGTATTTT. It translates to CASQDGAGTLPLTDTQYF.

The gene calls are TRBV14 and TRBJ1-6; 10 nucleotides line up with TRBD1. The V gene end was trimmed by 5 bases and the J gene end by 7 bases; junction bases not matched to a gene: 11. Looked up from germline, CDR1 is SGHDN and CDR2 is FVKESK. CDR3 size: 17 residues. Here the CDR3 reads CASSFAGTGVWNSPLHF. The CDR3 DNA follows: TGTGCCAGCAGCTTCGCCGGGACAGGGGTTTGGAATTCACCCCTCCACTTT.

The CDR3 DNA follows: TGTGCCAGCAGCCCCCCCTACAGGGGGCGAGACACTGAAGCTTTCTTT. Protein sequence: CASSPPYRGRDTEAFF. The chain carries TRBV11-1 and TRBJ1-1; TRBD1 matches 9 bases. The germline V gene has CDR1 SGHAT and CDR2 FQDESV (reference sequence). This CDR3 comprises 16 residues. The ends lost 5 bases at V and 3 bases at J; junction bases unmatched: 10.

In DNA, the CDR3 is TGTGCTAGTGGCCCTGACAGGGGGCAAGGGGGGAGCCGGGGATCAAAGCAGTACTTC. This encodes CASGPDRGQGGSRGSKQYF. The gene calls are TRBV12-5 and TRBJ2-7, with TRBD1 matching over 10 bases. Trimming at V came to 6 bases and at J to 8 bases, leaving 25 bases not matched to a gene. The CDR3 consists of 19 residues. Germline CDR1 LGHNT, CDR2 FRNRAP.

The CDR3 loop reads CAWINDEKLFF. In nucleotides, the CDR3 is TGTGCCTGGATTAACGATGAAAAACTGTTTTTT. The chain joins TRBV30 to TRBJ1-4; D unresolved. Trimming took off 4 bases at V and 6 bases at J, with 6 bases between the two ends. CDR1 is GTSNPN, CDR2 SVGIG, per germline (reference sequence). The CDR3 is 11 amino acids.

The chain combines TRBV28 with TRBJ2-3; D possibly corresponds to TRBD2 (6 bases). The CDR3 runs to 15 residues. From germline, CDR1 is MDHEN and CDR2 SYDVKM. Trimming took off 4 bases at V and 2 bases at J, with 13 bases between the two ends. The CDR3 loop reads CASSSLTRFTDTQYF. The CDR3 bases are TGTGCCAGCAGTTCCCTGACTAGATTCACAGATACGCAGTATTTT.

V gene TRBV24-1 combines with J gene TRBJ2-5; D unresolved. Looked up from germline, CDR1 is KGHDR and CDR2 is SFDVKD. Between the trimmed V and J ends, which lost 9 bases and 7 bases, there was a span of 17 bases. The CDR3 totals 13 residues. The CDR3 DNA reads TGTGCCACCTCCGGGCCCCCCGTAGGGACCCAGTACTTC. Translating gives CATSGPPVGTQYF.

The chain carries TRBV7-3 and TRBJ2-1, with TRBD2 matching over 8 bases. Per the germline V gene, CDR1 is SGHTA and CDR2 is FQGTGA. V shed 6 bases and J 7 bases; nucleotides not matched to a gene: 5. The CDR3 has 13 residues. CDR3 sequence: CASSGGRHNEQFF. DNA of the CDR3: TGTGCCAGCAGTGGCGGGAGGCATAATGAGCAGTTCTTC.

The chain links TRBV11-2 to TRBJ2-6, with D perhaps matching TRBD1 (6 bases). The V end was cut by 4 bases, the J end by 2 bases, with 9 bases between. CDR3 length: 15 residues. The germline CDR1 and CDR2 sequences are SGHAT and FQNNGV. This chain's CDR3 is CASSYHRAGANVLTF. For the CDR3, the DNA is TGTGCCAGCAGCTACCACAGGGCTGGGGCCAACGTCCTGACTTTC.